The 17 T cell receptor beta chains given below trace back to one sample, sequenced in a study of OX40 agonist ivuxolimab in advanced cancers. Profiled with immunoSEQ multiplex PCR; TCRdb holds only in-frame clones, not every one. The data hold more than 20,000 clones, with around 90% observed a single time. The source material was CD4+ or CD8+ T cells sorted from blood, sampled in a trial of the OX40 agonist ivuxolimab. These receptors were collected from an adult with an advanced solid tumor such as melanoma, head and neck, liver or kidney cancer.

The chain combines TRBV7-6 with TRBJ1-2; D is unresolved. CDR1 SGHVS and CDR2 FNYEAQ come from the germline V gene. Trimming left V 0 bases short and J 8 bases short, with 10 bases between. This CDR3 is built from 13 residues. The CDR3 protein is CASSLAVIGGYTF. In nucleotides, the CDR3 is TGTGCCAGCAGCTTAGCCGTCATAGGAGGCTACACCTTC.

Concerning this clone: The sample has other DNA sequences that encode this CDR3 too. The rearrangement joins TRBV6-1 to TRBJ2-2, with 8 positions matching TRBD2. The CDR3 covers 17 residues. J gave up 2 bases and V 0 bases, and 5 bases lay outside the gene matches. Germline V gene lookup returns CDR1 MNHNS and CDR2 SASEGT. The CDR3 sequence is CASSEAPGGYNTGELFF. The DNA of the CDR3 is TGTGCCAGCAGTGAAGCCCCGGGAGGGTACAACACCGGGGAGCTGTTTTTT.

V and J are TRBV9 and TRBJ1-1; D may be TRBD1 (5 bases). Trimming stripped 3 bases from V and 4 bases from J, with 10 bases between. Germline CDR1 SGDLS, CDR2 YYNGEE. The CDR3 sequence is 13 residues long. The CDR3 here is CASSESGGTEAFF. In nucleotides, the CDR3 is TGTGCCAGCAGCGAGTCTGGGGGCACTGAAGCTTTCTTT.

The CDR3 bases are TGTGCCAGTAGTATAGGGGGACGGACTTTGGGGACCCAGTACTTC. It specifies CASSIGGRTLGTQYF. J is TRBJ2-5 and V is TRBV19; either TRBD1 or TRBD2 may fit D (5 bases each). The V gene's germline CDR1 is LNHDA and CDR2 SQIVND (reference sequence). V shed 1 base and J shed 7 bases, with 16 bases lying between them. The CDR3 spans 15 residues.

This chain connects TRBV5-1 to TRBJ2-5; 9 positions match TRBD1. From germline, CDR1 is SGHRS and CDR2 YFSETQ. There are 14 residues in the CDR3. The J segment lost 5 bases and the V segment lost 4 bases, leaving 6 bases of the junction unmatched. CDR3 in DNA: TGCGCCAGCAGCCCGGGACAGGGCATCGAGACCCAGTACTTC. The encoded protein is CASSPGQGIETQYF.

The V gene is TRBV11-2, the J gene TRBJ2-5; possible D gene TRBD1, 6 bases. CDR1 SGHAT and CDR2 FQNNGV come from the germline V gene. With 2 bases removed from V and 5 bases from J, the gap between germline ends came to 15 bases. The CDR3 consists of 15 residues. This CDR3 reads CASSLFSGQWETQYF. The CDR3 coding sequence is TGTGCCAGCAGCTTATTTTCCGGACAGTGGGAGACCCAGTACTTC.

This clone came up once. V and J are TRBV30 and TRBJ2-1; D is uncertain. Deletions cut 0 bases from V and 6 bases from J, with 3 bases between. The CDR3 consists of 11 residues. CDR1 is GTSNPN, CDR2 SVGIG, per germline (reference sequence). The CDR3 DNA reads as TGTGCCTGGAGTGTTGCCAATGAGCAGTTCTTC. This sequence encodes CAWSVANEQFF.

The gene calls are TRBV28 and TRBJ1-4; D gene ambiguous. The CDR3 consists of 13 residues. Per germline, CDR1 MDHEN and CDR2 SYDVKM. V was pared by 7 bases and J by 7 bases, with 13 bases between. The CDR3 sequence: CASTKNLSEKLFF. Here the CDR3 DNA reads TGTGCCAGCACCAAAAATCTGTCTGAAAAACTGTTTTTT. The full variable domain, rest sourced from reference TRBV28 and TRBJ1-4, is DVKVTQSSRYLVKRTGEKVFLECVQDMDHENMFWYRQDPGLGLRLIYFSYDVKMKEKGDIPEGYSVSREKKERFSLILESASTNQTSMYLCASTKNLSEKLFFGSGTQLSVL.

This clone has more than one count but fewer than ten. CDR3 sequence: CAWREVNTEAFF. The CDR3 region has the DNA TGTGCCTGGAGAGAGGTGAACACTGAAGCTTTCTTT. The chain combines TRBV30 with TRBJ1-1; D uncertain. V gave up 3 bases and J gave up 0 bases, with 5 bases separating them. The CDR3 runs 12 residues. Germline CDR1 reads GTSNPN; CDR2 reads SVGIG (reference sequence).

This chain links TRBV4-2 with TRBJ1-5, with 9 nucleotides matching TRBD1. Germline V gene sequence: CDR1 LGHNA, CDR2 YNFKEQ. This CDR3 has 16 residues. With V trimmed by 0 bases and J by 4 bases, 4 bases remained unmatched. The CDR3: CASSQEQGQGNQPQHF. CDR3 coding DNA: TGTGCCAGCAGCCAAGAGCAAGGACAGGGGAATCAGCCCCAGCATTTT.

The chain recombines TRBV6-5 with TRBJ2-7, with TRBD1 identical over 7 bases. V trimming: 6 bases; J trimming: 3 bases; junction bases outside the gene matches: 8. The CDR3 is made up of 14 amino acids. CDR1 and CDR2 from the germline V gene are MNHEY and SVGAGI. The chain's CDR3 is CASSQRQGYYEQYF. The CDR3 DNA reads as TGTGCCAGCAGCCAACGACAGGGTTACTACGAGCAGTACTTC.

The V call is TRBV27, the J call TRBJ1-1; 8 bases align to TRBD1. The CDR3 runs 15 residues. Germline V gene lookup returns CDR1 MNHEY and CDR2 SMNVEV (reference sequence). V lost 5 bases and J lost 1; bases outside the gene matches: 6. The CDR3: CASSLNTGGNTEAFF. Written as DNA, the CDR3 is TGTGCCAGCAGTCTTAATACAGGGGGGAACACTGAAGCTTTCTTT.

V is TRBV19 and J is TRBJ2-5; 9 bases are a match to TRBD2. The CDR3 consists of 20 residues. The germline gives CDR1 LNHDA, CDR2 SQIVND (reference sequence). J gave up 3 bases and V 1 base, and 18 bases lay outside the gene matches. For the CDR3, the DNA is TGTGCCAGTAGTATAGGTGGTAGCGGGAGAGGATCCCACCTGGAAGAGACCCAGTACTTC. As protein: CASSIGGSGRGSHLEETQYF.

The rearrangement links TRBV6-5 to TRBJ2-6; D tentatively reads TRBD1 or TRBD2 (6 bases each). This CDR3 has 14 amino acids. CDR1 and CDR2 from the germline V gene are MNHEY and SVGAGI. V lost 5 bases to trimming and J lost 4 bases, with 9 bases between them. The CDR3 here is CASSGGLGANVLTF. The CDR3 DNA is TGTGCCAGCAGTGGGGGGCTCGGGGCCAACGTCCTGACTTTC.

The genes are TRBV6-1 and TRBJ1-4; the match to TRBD1 covers 7 bases. Trimming at V came to 2 bases and at J to 5 bases, leaving 5 bases not matched to a gene. The CDR3 covers 15 residues. Germline-derived CDR1 and CDR2 are MNHNS and SASEGT. The CDR3 spells CASSELGRGNEKLFF. The CDR3 region has the DNA TGTGCCAGCAGTGAACTTGGCAGGGGGAATGAAAAACTGTTTTTT.

This clone occurred once. V gene TRBV11-3 combines with J gene TRBJ2-5, with 8 bases matching TRBD1. The CDR3 runs to 15 residues. Germline loops: CDR1 SGHNT, CDR2 YENEEA. The trim removed 5 bases at V and 7 bases at J, leaving 12 bases unmatched. CDR3 sequence reads: CASSPSPDRGGTQYF. The CDR3 region has the DNA TGTGCCAGCAGCCCCAGTCCCGACAGGGGTGGGACCCAGTACTTC. Looking up the rest from reference TRBV11-3 and TRBJ2-5 gives the full variable domain: EAGVVQSPRYKIIEKKQPVAFWCNPISGHNTLYWYLQNLGQGPELLIRYENEEAVDDSQLPKDRFSAERLKGVDSTLKIQPAELGDSAVYLCASSPSPDRGGTQYFGPGTRLLVL.

This clone was counted only a few times. The chain is built from TRBV5-1 and TRBJ2-3; D not certain. V was shortened by 5 bases and J by 2 bases, with 6 bases between the two germline ends. Germline CDR1 and CDR2: SGHRS and YFSETQ. This CDR3 region has 12 residues. CDR3 coding DNA: TGCGCCAGCAGTCCTGACACAGATACGCAGTATTTT. Translating it yields CASSPDTDTQYF.